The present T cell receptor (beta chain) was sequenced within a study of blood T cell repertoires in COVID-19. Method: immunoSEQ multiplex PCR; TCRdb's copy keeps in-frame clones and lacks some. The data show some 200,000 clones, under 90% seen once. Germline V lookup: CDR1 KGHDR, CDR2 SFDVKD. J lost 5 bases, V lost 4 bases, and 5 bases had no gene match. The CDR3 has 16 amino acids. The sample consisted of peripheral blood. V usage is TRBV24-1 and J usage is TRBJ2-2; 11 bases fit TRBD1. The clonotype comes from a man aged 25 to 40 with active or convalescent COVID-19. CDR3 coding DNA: TGTGCCACCAGTGACGTGGACAGGGGGCTTACCGGGGAGCTGTTTTTT. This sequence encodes CATSDVDRGLTGELFF.